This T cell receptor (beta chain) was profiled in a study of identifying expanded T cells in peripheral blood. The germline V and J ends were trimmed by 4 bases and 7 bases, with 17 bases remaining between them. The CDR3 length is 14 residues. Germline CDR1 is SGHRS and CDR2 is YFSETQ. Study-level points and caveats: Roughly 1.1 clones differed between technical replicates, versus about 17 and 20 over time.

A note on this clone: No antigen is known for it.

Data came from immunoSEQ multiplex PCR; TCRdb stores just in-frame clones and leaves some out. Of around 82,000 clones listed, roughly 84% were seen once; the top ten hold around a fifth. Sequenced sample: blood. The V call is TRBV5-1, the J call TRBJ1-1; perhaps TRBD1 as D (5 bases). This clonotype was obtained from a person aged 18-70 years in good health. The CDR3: CASSPYLGPDEAFF. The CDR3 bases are TGCGCCAGCAGCCCGTATCTGGGACCAGATGAAGCTTTCTTT.